The clone carrying this T cell receptor (beta chain) was observed a handful of times. Its matching antigen is unknown. This sample is drawn from a study of spatial heterogeneity in lung cancer. On the study more broadly: The mean occurrence of each unique TCR and UMI combination in raw reads exceeded nine.

Study-wide findings and caveats: Blood showed ubiquitous tumor TCRs more often at resection than at routine follow-up.

Time point here: sample taken at primary tumor resection. The input material, whole RNA from tumor, nontumor lung or frozen PBMC, was sequenced unsorted. The donors were 65 to 85 patients with non-small cell lung cancer that was early-stage and untreated. Unique molecular identifiers tagged every individual TCR cDNA molecule. TCRdb fed the 5' RACE reads into MiXCR, producing one record per CDR3 protein. The sample has tens of thousands of distinct CDR3 sequences; over 10% are singletons. The germline V and J ends were trimmed by 2 bases and 2 bases, with 15 bases remaining between them. The CDR3 consists of 16 residues. The germline V gene encodes CDR1 SGHDT and CDR2 YYEEEE.

The sequencing used PBMCs, collected at surgery. The chain has TRBV5-6 and TRBJ2-3; D uncertain. The source is a male donor with early-stage non-small cell lung cancer. The CDR3 reads CASSFESIDPTDTQYF. CDR3 DNA: TGTGCCAGCAGCTTCGAGAGCATCGACCCCACAGATACGCAGTATTTT.